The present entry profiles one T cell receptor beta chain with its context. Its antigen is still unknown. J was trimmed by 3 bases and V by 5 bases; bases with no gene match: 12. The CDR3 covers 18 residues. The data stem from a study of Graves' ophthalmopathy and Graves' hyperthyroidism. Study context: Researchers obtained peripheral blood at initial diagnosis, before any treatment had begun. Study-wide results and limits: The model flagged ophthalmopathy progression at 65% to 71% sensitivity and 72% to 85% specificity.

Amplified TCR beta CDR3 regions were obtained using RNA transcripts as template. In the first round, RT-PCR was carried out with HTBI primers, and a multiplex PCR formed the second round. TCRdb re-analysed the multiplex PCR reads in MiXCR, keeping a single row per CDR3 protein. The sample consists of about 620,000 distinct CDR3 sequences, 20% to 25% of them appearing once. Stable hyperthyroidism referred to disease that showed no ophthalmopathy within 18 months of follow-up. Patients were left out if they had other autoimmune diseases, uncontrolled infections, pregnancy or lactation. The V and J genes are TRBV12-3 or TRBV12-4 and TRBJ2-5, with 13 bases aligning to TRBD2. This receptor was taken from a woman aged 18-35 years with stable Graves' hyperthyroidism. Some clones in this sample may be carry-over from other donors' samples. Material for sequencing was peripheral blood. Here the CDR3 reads CASSPILAGGPSEETQYF. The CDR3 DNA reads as TGTGCCAGCAGTCCAATACTAGCGGGGGGGCCTTCGGAAGAGACCCAGTACTTC.